The 22 T cell receptor beta chains listed next were all sequenced from one sample in a study of monozygotic twins with inflammatory bowel disease. With the 5' RACE reads reprocessed, TCRdb shows one record per CDR3 protein and no DNA. The table lists fewer than 550,000 distinct CDR3 sequences. What was sequenced was blood. These TCRs come from a human donor with ulcerative colitis or Crohn's disease, or a healthy co-twin of an affected twin (not recorded which).

The J gene is TRBJ2-2, the V gene TRBV4-1; TCRdb reports TRBD1, a call that lacks DNA to check it against. The CDR3 has 17 residues. The germline V gene has CDR1 MGHRA and CDR2 YSYEKL. The CDR3 protein is CASSQVHGAYNTGELFF.

This chain links TRBV7-9 with TRBJ1-1. The CDR3 is 14 amino acids. Per the germline V gene, CDR1 is SEHNR and CDR2 is FQNEAQ (reference sequence). The CDR3 sequence is CASSSEAANTEAFF.

This chain uses TRBV3-1 with TRBJ1-2. The CDR3 totals 13 residues. The V gene's germline CDR1 is LGHDT and CDR2 YNNKEL (reference sequence). The CDR3 spells CASSQGRNYGYTF. Full variable domain (missing parts from reference TRBV3-1 and TRBJ1-2): DTAVSQTPKYLVTQMGNDKSIKCEQNLGHDTMYWYKQDSKKFLKIMFSYNNKELIINETVPNRFSPKSPDKAHLNLHINSLELGDSAVYFCASSQGRNYGYTFGSGTRLTVV.

This chain joins TRBV5-1 and TRBJ2-3. CDR3 length: 15 residues. Germline V gives CDR1 SGHRS, CDR2 YFSETQ. CDR3: CASRGEATSTDTQYF.

The genes are TRBV12-3 or TRBV12-4 and TRBJ1-2; TCRdb gives TRBD1 as the D gene, but with no DNA this cannot be confirmed. CDR3 size: 15 residues. CDR3: CASSFWFADSYGYTF.

The chain combines TRBV7-2 with TRBJ2-7; TCRdb gives TRBD2 as the D gene, but with no DNA this cannot be confirmed. CDR3 length: 15 amino acids. The germline gives CDR1 SGHTA, CDR2 FQGNSA. The CDR3 reads CASTGLAGGNYEQYF.

The J gene is TRBJ1-2, the V gene TRBV15; without DNA, the TCRdb call of TRBD1 cannot be checked. The CDR3 contains 13 residues. Germline CDR1 and CDR2: LNHNV and YYDKDF (reference sequence). The chain's CDR3 is CATSRGDSEGYTF.

V usage is TRBV4-2 and J usage is TRBJ2-7; the TCRdb call, TRBD2, lacks DNA for checking. This CDR3 has 16 residues. Germline V gene data show CDR1 as LGHNA and CDR2 as YNFKEQ. The CDR3 loop reads CASSQDGGGLLYEQYF.

The chain links TRBV20-1 to TRBJ1-6; the TCRdb D gene call, TRBD1, has no DNA to confirm it. Germline V gene lookup returns CDR1 DFQATT and CDR2 SNEGSKA (reference sequence). The CDR3 is 15 amino acids. The chain's CDR3 is CSARLPGQIISPLHF.

The genes are TRBV5-1 and TRBJ1-4; the D call of TRBD1 rests on TCRdb alone, since no DNA is present to check it. Per the germline V gene, CDR1 is SGHRS and CDR2 is YFSETQ. The CDR3 length is 17 residues. The CDR3 here is CASSLNPRGATNEKQFF.

CDR3 protein: CSARDRQPKVNEQFF. The chain has TRBV20-1 and TRBJ2-1; TCRdb calls TRBD1, which cannot be checked without DNA. This CDR3 is built from 15 residues. Germline V gene sequence: CDR1 DFQATT, CDR2 SNEGSKA (reference sequence).

The V and J genes are TRBV20-1 and TRBJ2-1; TCRdb designates TRBD1, a call that cannot be tested without DNA. Germline CDR1 reads DFQATT; CDR2 reads SNEGSKA (reference sequence). The CDR3 spans 15 residues. This CDR3 is CSASYPRDSYNEQFF.

The CDR3 sequence: CASSIDNYKNIQYF. V and J are TRBV19 and TRBJ2-4. There are 14 residues in the CDR3. The germline gives CDR1 LNHDA, CDR2 SQIVND (reference sequence).

The rearrangement joins TRBV7-9 to TRBJ1-5; there is no DNA to check the TCRdb D call of TRBD1. CDR1 is SEHNR and CDR2 is FQNEAQ in the germline V gene (reference sequence). The CDR3 spans 14 residues. CDR3 region: CASSLEGRWQPQHF.

The V call is TRBV6-5, the J call TRBJ2-1; TCRdb reports TRBD2, a call that lacks DNA to check it against. The CDR3 is made up of 15 amino acids. Germline V gene data show CDR1 as MNHEY and CDR2 as SVGAGI. CDR3 sequence: CASSWAPGKGNEQFF.

The V call is TRBV7-6, the J call TRBJ2-3. Germline V CDR1 and CDR2: SGHVS, FNYEAQ. This CDR3 region has 14 residues. The CDR3 spells CASSLADGTDTQYF.

The chain has TRBV14 and TRBJ1-2. Germline V gene lookup returns CDR1 SGHDN and CDR2 FVKESK. The CDR3 length is 13 residues. CDR3 sequence reads: CASSQGTFYGYTF. The full variable domain, completed using reference TRBV14 and TRBJ1-2, is EAGVTQFPSHSVIEKGQTVTLRCDPISGHDNLYWYRRVMGKEIKFLLHFVKESKQDESGMPNNRFLAERTGGTYSTLKVQPAELEDSGVYFCASSQGTFYGYTFGSGTRLTVV.

J is TRBJ1-5 and V is TRBV4-2. This CDR3 has 14 amino acids. Germline V CDR1 and CDR2: LGHNA, YNFKEQ. The CDR3: CASSQERRNQPQHF.

V and J are TRBV5-1 and TRBJ2-1; absent DNA, TCRdb's TRBD2 call cannot be checked. This CDR3 is built from 15 residues. Germline-derived CDR1 and CDR2 are SGHRS and YFSETQ. CDR3 residues: CASSLGGLGLREQFF.

The rearrangement joins TRBV10-3 to TRBJ1-1; the D gene TCRdb calls, TRBD1, cannot be checked with no DNA. CDR1 ENHRY and CDR2 SYGVKD come from the germline V gene. The CDR3 is made up of 13 amino acids. The CDR3 protein is CAISDLMGEWRLF.

The J gene is TRBJ2-1, the V gene TRBV5-6. The CDR3 has 12 residues. Germline V CDR1 and CDR2: SGHDT, YYEEEE. CDR3: CASSLSLNEQFF.

The chain carries TRBV4-1 and TRBJ2-7. The CDR3 consists of 13 residues. Germline V CDR1 and CDR2: MGHRA, YSYEKL. The CDR3 is CASSQAVDYEQYF.